Sequencing of this T cell receptor (beta chain) was carried out in a study of shared clonotypes between healthy human individuals. Study details: Donor ages ranged 18 to 49 years: two women, a few men.

CDR1 and CDR2 from the germline V gene are MGHDK and SYGVNS. The junction had 12 bases not matched to a gene; V was cut back by 4 bases and J by 3 bases. This CDR3 has 17 amino acids. This clone was seen only once. Its antigen is not known. General study points: Relative to clonotypes present in all four donors, those not shared had lower generation probabilities.

Terminally differentiated effector memory CD45RA+ cells were excluded from the naive CD8 cells, which were CD45RO-negative and positively selected for CCR7. A deep-level run was used for the assay. Sorted-subset replicate PCRs used around 0.2 ug DNA, approximately 33,000 T cell genomes. Using immunoSEQ multiplex PCR, the repertoire was profiled, and TCRdb retains in-frame clones only, with some absent. The table lists roughly 550,000 clones, less than 97% of them singletons. This receptor was obtained from a woman younger than 45 in good health. The chain has TRBV25-1 and TRBJ2-7, with 10 bases identical to TRBD1. Sequenced material: naive CD8+ T cells sorted from blood. In DNA, the CDR3 is TGTGCCAGCAGTGGCAAAAAGGGACAGGGGACCTTCTACGAGCAGTACTTC. This gives the protein CASSGKKGQGTFYEQYF.